The clone carrying this TCR beta chain was seen only a few times. CDR1 is SGHTA, CDR2 FQGNSA, per germline. The CDR3 is made up of 16 amino acids. V gave up 5 bases and J gave up 0 bases; unmatched junction bases: 3. The record originates from a study of T-cell reconstitution after alpha-beta-depleted transplantation in children. Researchers prepared the TCRbeta library using unique molecular identifiers, the study reports. TCRdb reanalysed the PCR reads using MiXCR and keeps one entry per CDR3 protein. In the table there are hundreds of thousands of distinct CDR3 sequences, roughly 15% of which are singletons.

The chain links TRBV7-2 to TRBJ2-3; 12 nucleotides line up with TRBD2. The receptor was derived from a human donor who donated a stem cell graft to a child with acute myeloid leukemia. Sequencing was performed on PBMCs from the stem cell graft donor, taken from the stem cell graft. This chain's CDR3 is CASSRLAGVSTDTQYF. CDR3 in DNA: TGTGCCAGCAGCCGACTAGCGGGGGTTAGCACAGATACGCAGTATTTT.